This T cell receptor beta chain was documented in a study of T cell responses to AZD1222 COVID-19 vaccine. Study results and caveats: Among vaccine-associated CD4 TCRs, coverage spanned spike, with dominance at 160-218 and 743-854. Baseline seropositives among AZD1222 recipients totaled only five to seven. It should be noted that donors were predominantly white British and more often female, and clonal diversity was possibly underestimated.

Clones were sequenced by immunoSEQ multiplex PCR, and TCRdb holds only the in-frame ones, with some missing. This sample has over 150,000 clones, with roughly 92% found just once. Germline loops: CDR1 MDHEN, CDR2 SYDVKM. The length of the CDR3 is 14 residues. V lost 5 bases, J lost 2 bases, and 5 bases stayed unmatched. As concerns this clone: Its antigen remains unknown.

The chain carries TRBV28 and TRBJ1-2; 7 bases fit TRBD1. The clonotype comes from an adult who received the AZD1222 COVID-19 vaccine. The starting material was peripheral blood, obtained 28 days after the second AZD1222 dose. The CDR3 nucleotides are TGTGCCAGCAGTCAAACAGGGGTCAACTATGGCTACACCTTC. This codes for CASSQTGVNYGYTF.